This T cell receptor (beta chain) was sequenced during a study of blood T cells in healthy people across ages (dated by TCRdb to 2014 to 2015). Context from the whole study: In model experiments, roughly one uniquely barcoded TCR beta cDNA molecule per two T cells was captured by template switching. Age-related changes in TCR beta repertoire diversity were measured in the study by deep sequencing normalized with unique cDNA molecular identifiers. Four age groups were formed from the donors: young (average approximately 15 years), middle-aged (around 39), aged (62) and long-lived (about 75). Using the same blood draw, the study looked at two additional independent replicas of 1 million unique cDNA reads for two donors, one aged 18 to 30 and the other aged 80 or older.

Donors were approximately 42 systemically healthy Caucasian individuals from Russia aged roughly 6 to 90 years. Each donor gave 8 to 10 milliliters of peripheral blood, drawn into EDTA-treated Vacutainer tubes. Ficoll-Paque density-gradient centrifugation was used to isolate PBMCs, with at least 7 million per sample. Trizol reagent was used to extract total RNA from PBMCs, with at least 6 micrograms per sample. For every donor, an aliquot of PBMCs went through flow cytometry to measure the percentages of naive CD45RAhigh/CD27high T cells. The germline V gene encodes CDR1 LNHNV and CDR2 YYDKDF (reference sequence). The CDR3 runs 14 amino acids, cysteine and phenylalanine included. CDR3 DNA is the only sequence kept; it has 42 bases, read in frame from the first base. Compared with germline, V lacks 5 bases and J lacks 6 bases; bases without a gene match: 9. Broader findings and caveats from the paper: Observed TCR beta diversity correlated strongly with the percentage of naive T cells measured by flow cytometry. The CMV infection status of donors was not known, potentially confounding age-related changes in expanded clonotypes. Conclusive comparison of naive and antigen-experienced compartments was prevented by the profiling of bulk unsorted PBMCs. Estimates of total diversity based on one million sequenced T cells were regarded as lower bounds and as underestimates. Observed TCR beta diversity per million T cells fell roughly linearly with age, and a significant reduction was already apparent by age about 43. Compared with the aged group, the long-lived group had more naive CD4+ T cells, fewer expanded clones and increased TCR diversity, a pattern suggesting age selection.

Library construction relied on 5' RACE. TCRdb names Illumina HiSeq 2500 as the instrument used. A second PCR of roughly 7 to 11 cycles was performed with a sample-barcoded 5' primer and a J-beta primer mix. A unique molecular identifier was introduced onto each TCR beta cDNA molecule by a template-switch 5' adaptor carrying 12 random nucleotides. Each sample yielded at least 2.5 million CDR3-containing paired-end reads. All of the RNA was converted into first-strand cDNA using the Mint cDNA synthesis kit, with a TRBC-specific oligonucleotide serving as the primer. Following uracil-DNA glycosylase treatment, a first 18-cycle PCR with universal primers M1SS and BC2_uni_R was performed on all cDNA. The authors processed their data as follows. For normalization, 1 million high-quality reads, each with a distinct molecular identifier, were randomly selected from each sample. Instead of being binned into consensus sequences, reads with shared molecular identifiers were discarded. MiTCR, run with a Q25 quality threshold and the strictest error-elimination algorithm, handled CDR3 identification, clonotype clustering and error correction. A nonparametric unseen species model with Euler transformation was used to estimate lower-bound total TCR beta diversity. TCRdb itself trimmed the public reads at Q25 with fastp, ran MiXCR and retained productive beta chains. Each entry is one CDR3 protein sequence, shown with its most common DNA and genes. These V and J calls rely on TCRdb rather than the paper's analysis. For this sample the table gives more than 650,000 distinct CDR3 sequences, of which roughly 25% were detected only once. The biggest ten clones account for approximately 2.9% of the sample.

About this clonotype itself: Its cognate antigen has yet to be identified. Base-call qualities are not available, and no considerably larger clone is one nucleotide away.

The data were also submitted as part of a second study, on T cells of mothers and their children. The second study reports: Donors were nine systemically healthy Caucasian individuals: three mothers and their six children. cDNA synthesis used all of the extracted RNA, with approximately 1.4 ug of RNA in each 15 ul reaction. Sample barcodes and 2-4 random nucleotides were added via the M1S primer in the second PCR. Each mother yielded over 9.5 million TCR beta CDR3 reads and each child roughly 3.1 million reads. In both related and unrelated pairs, thymic selection shapes the output of TCR recombination in a similar way, with inherited differences having only a minor effect. Related mother-child pairs always showed normalized repertoire overlap that was slightly higher than in unrelated mother-child pairs, though the difference was never significant. With a sensitivity of about 100 clones per million clonotypes, no persistent microchimeric T cell clones were detected. Deep NGS was used in the study to compare the TCR beta repertoires of mothers and children and to look for features that separate related mother-child pairs from unrelated individuals. The mean age was around 40 +/- 4 years for the mothers and 11 +/- 4 years for the children. Libraries were sequenced on Illumina HiSeq 2000 with 100+100 nt paired-end reads after adapter ligation with NEBNext reagents. To avoid cross-contamination, the mother libraries and the child libraries were prepared a month apart and sequenced in separate runs. For each donor, between roughly 450,000 and 2,100,000 distinct TCR beta clonotypes were identified. Naive TCR beta clonotypes were estimated from low-frequency clonotypes matched to each donor's FACS-determined naive share, without sorting.

The sequenced sample consisted of blood. The rearranged chain carries TRBV15 and TRBJ2-7; 8 of the junction bases match TRBD1. This sequence originates from a boy aged 5-17 years in good health. This receptor carries the CDR3 CATSPHGQGGEQYF. The DNA is TGTGCCACCAGCCCCCACGGACAGGGTGGCGAGCAGTACTTC. When the CDR3 is completed using the reference TRBV15 and TRBJ2-7 genes on either side, the full variable domain is DAMVIQNPRYQVTQFGKPVTLSCSQTLNHNVMYWYQQKSSQAPKLLFHYYDKDFNNEADTPDNFQSRRPNTSFCFLDIRSPGLGDTAMYLCATSPHGQGGEQYFGPGTRLTVT.